This T cell receptor beta chain was identified during a study of blood T cell repertoires in COVID-19. Losses at the gene ends were 4 bases for V and 12 bases for J; bases not matched to a gene: 18. The CDR3 runs to 15 residues. Germline V gene lookup returns CDR1 MGHRA and CDR2 YSYEKL. The assay was immunoSEQ multiplex PCR, and TCRdb's table has in-frame clones only and misses some. The data show under 150,000 clones, roughly 81% seen once. The chain combines TRBV4-1 with TRBJ2-7; 7 positions match TRBD1. Sequenced input: peripheral blood. This receptor was identified in a human donor in a cohort sampled during active COVID-19. The chain's CDR3 is CASSPRADDRDRRYF. DNA for the CDR3: TGCGCCAGCAGCCCCCGAGCCGACGACAGGGATCGGCGGTACTTC.